Each of the 6 T cell receptor beta chains below was sequenced from the same sample in a study of shared clonotypes between healthy human individuals. TCRdb keeps only in-frame clones here, not all; method: immunoSEQ multiplex PCR. The data show 640,000 or so clones, about 78% seen once. Sequencing was carried out using memory CD4+ T cells sorted from blood. Subset meaning: CD45RA-negative fraction. The receptor source for this set is a woman in her 30s in good health.

DNA for the CDR3: TGTGCCAGCAGCTTAGAGTGGGGATACACTGAAGCTTTCTTT. Its translation is CASSLEWGYTEAFF. This chain joins TRBV11-2 and TRBJ1-1; D gene uncertain. The CDR3 runs to 14 residues. Germline CDR1 and CDR2: SGHAT and FQNNGV. V lost 0 bases, J lost 3 bases, and 8 bases lay in between.

The chain recombines TRBV27 with TRBJ1-1, with D hard to call. Germline CDR1 reads MNHEY; CDR2 reads SMNVEV (reference sequence). V lost 7 bases, J lost 1 base, and 13 bases lay in between. The CDR3 is 14 amino acids. CDR3 amino acids: CASTGGHSNTEAFF. The CDR3 DNA sequence: TGTGCCAGCACCGGAGGGCATTCGAACACTGAAGCTTTCTTT.

The chain carries TRBV25-1 and TRBJ2-7, with TRBD2 matching 9 bases. The CDR3 is 16 residues long. CDR1 is MGHDK, CDR2 SYGVNS, per germline. Losses at the gene ends were 6 bases for V and 0 bases for J; bases not matched to a gene: 9. For the CDR3, the DNA is TGTGCCAGCAGCGACGGCAGCGGGAGGAGCTCCTACGAGCAGTACTTC. Translating gives CASSDGSGRSSYEQYF.

The count of this clone is one. The chain recombines TRBV5-4 with TRBJ2-1; D possibly corresponds to TRBD2 (6 bases). Germline V gives CDR1 SGHNT, CDR2 YYREEE (reference sequence). There are 15 residues in the CDR3. Trimming stripped 0 bases from V and 5 bases from J, with 12 bases between. This chain's CDR3 is CASSLGLALNNEQFF. The CDR3 nucleotides read TGTGCCAGCAGCTTGGGGCTAGCGCTAAACAATGAGCAGTTCTTC.

The chain uses TRBV27 and TRBJ2-7; no definite D call. V was cut by 2 bases and J by 4 bases, with 12 bases left in between. CDR3 length equals 14 residues. CDR1 and CDR2 from the germline V gene are MNHEY and SMNVEV (reference sequence). The CDR3: CASSLIVVLYEQYF. Written as DNA, the CDR3 is TGTGCCAGCAGTTTAATCGTGGTTCTATACGAGCAGTACTTC.

The chain carries TRBV7-6 and TRBJ2-7; no definite D call. Germline CDR1 and CDR2: SGHVS and FNYEAQ. The length of the CDR3 is 17 residues. V was clipped by 5 bases and J by 4 bases, with 24 bases between them. CDR3 sequence: CASSPPLSGQLKYEQYF. The CDR3 DNA is TGTGCCAGCAGCCCCCCCCTTAGTGGTCAGCTCAAATACGAGCAGTACTTC.